This entry is about one T cell receptor (beta chain). What antigen it recognizes has not been identified. Base qualities are not recorded, but no much larger clone differs from it by a single base. The data belong to a study of cytomegalovirus exposure and HLA in healthy donors (dated by TCRdb to about 2017). For the study in its entirety: According to an earlier analysis of around 600 of the donors, roughly 180 million T cells yielded 90 million to 130 million unique TCR beta sequences and approximately 300 Gb of sequence data. Across approximately 400 genotyped donors of the cohort, an average of about 250,000 unique TCR beta nucleotide sequences per donor were sequenced, and roughly a sixth of those sequences were non-productive. Besides the first cohort of under 700 subjects, a separate validation cohort made up of 120 different subjects was used. Roughly 5 DR-DQ haplotypes were treated as single units for association and clustering because of strong linkage in the cohort. Donor age, sex, ethnicity and CMV serostatus were compiled together with the repertoire data. The later analysis used no new phenotypic data to find candidate immune exposures, relying instead on TCR beta sequences and their occurrence across donors. A later genetic analysis took genome-wide SNP genotypes for about 60% of the roughly 670 donors and used that subset as a discovery cohort. Of the roughly 390 genotyped donors, 70% to 90% were placed in the genetic ancestry cluster associated with self-reported Caucasian donors. Every repertoire in the discovery cohort had been generated on one and the same sequencing platform. The study profiled the T cell repertoires of fewer than 850 subjects by immunosequencing and related them to cytomegalovirus serostatus. The aim of the study was to test whether cataloging public T cell receptors could identify signatures of past pathogen exposure. The number of donors typed differed by locus, with 629-630 for A, B, C, DRB1 and DQB1, around 500 for DQA1, 600 to 610 for DPA1, and some 450 for DPB1. Class I and class II HLA loci were covered by the typing at four-digit resolution. In an earlier analysis of more than 550 of the donors, high-throughput TCR beta sequencing was used to judge whether each TCR beta V gene segment behaved as functional or pseudogenic. A later analysis re-examined previously published TCR beta repertoires from more than 650 donors and added high-resolution HLA genotyping to investigate patterns of TCR occurrence. High-throughput TCR immunosequencing, statistical association of individual TCRs with disease status, and machine learning were combined to predict cytomegalovirus infection status. An early release that covered roughly 600 HLA-typed donors contained approximately 320 gigabases of sequencing data and tens of millions of unique TCR sequences.

The cohort was made up of 650 to 700 healthy bone marrow donors. At the time of sampling, every cohort member was nominally healthy, though immune exposures that went unrecorded were likely present. The donor was CMV seronegative and was included in the group of a few hundred seronegative cohort members. Each donor provided a peripheral blood sample, and peripheral blood mononuclear cells were used for TCR beta sequencing. Genomic DNA extraction from the blood cell samples was performed with the Qiagen DNeasy Blood Extraction Kit. The library was obtained by the immunoSEQ multiplex PCR assay. A mixture of 60 forward primers for TCR Vbeta segments and 13 reverse primers for TCR Jbeta segments was used in the multiplex PCR. The CDR3 region of rearranged TCR beta genes was amplified from genomic DNA by a multiplex PCR assay. The Illumina HiSeq System was used to sequence the amplified TCR beta libraries as 87-base-pair reads. The original pipeline was this. In a later analysis, roughly 80 million unique TCR beta chains were counted across the roughly 610 repertoires, and about 9.9 million of these chains were shared by at least two donors. A nearest-neighbor algorithm error-corrected the raw reads and collapsed the reads into unique sequences, merging closely related sequences to remove PCR and sequencing errors. To assign V, D and J gene segments, CDR3 sequences were aligned to IMGT reference sequences. For a sequence to be retained, a match of at least six nucleotides was required to both a V gene segment and a J gene segment. A rearrangement was called productive if the CDR3 had no stop codons and remained in frame with V and J, and every other rearrangement was called non-productive. Following IMGT convention, CDR3 was defined as the stretch from the second conserved V-encoded cysteine up to the conserved J-encoded phenylalanine. In an earlier analysis of 500 to 650 of the donors, sequences lacking an unambiguous match to a single V gene segment were excluded. In an earlier analysis of 450 to 750 of the donors, a V segment was called functional when productive rearrangements were above 56.7%, and segregating when the standard deviation between donors exceeded 5%. A statistical classification framework was developed to diagnose cytomegalovirus status using the catalog of TCR beta chain sequences. A later analysis assigned V and J genes by comparing TCR nucleotide sequences with IMGT/GENE-DB human TR gene sequences. A later analysis assigned CDR3 sequences and most-parsimonious VDJ recombination scenarios with the TCRdist pipeline. In a later analysis, each TCR beta chain was defined by its CDR3 amino acid sequence together with its V-gene family, and reads without a unique V-gene family were excluded. A later analysis removed 450 to 600 highly shared, low-generation-probability nucleotide sequences to deal with suspected cross-contamination and a sequencing artifact. A later analysis calculated a clonal expansion index for each public chain from normalized within-repertoire ranks of inferred template counts. A later analysis computed generation probabilities with a VDJ recombination model fitted to out-of-frame rearrangements, and checked the results against IGoR. In a later analysis, TCR-TCR, TCR-HLA and TCR-CMV co-occurrence was scored with hypergeometric tests, and a repertoire-size bias correction was applied to TCR pairs. False discovery rates were estimated in a later analysis by permuting HLA or CMV assignments 20 times. In a later analysis, co-occurring TCRs were grouped using DBSCAN, and TCRdist sequence similarity was added for clustering within HLA-allele-positive subsets. Co-occurrence clustering excluded repertoires with fewer than 30,000 or more than 120,000 public chains, plus five with anomalous nucleotide sharing. The clones in this table, taken by TCRdb from immuneACCESS, are in-frame only. Not every clone is retained; where verified, under half of the shortfall comes from an unresolved V gene, and the cause of the rest is unknown. V, J and clone size were drawn from that table, and D and trimming were deduced from the DNA. Recorded for this sample are 150,000 to 200,000 clones; around 77% of them occurred a single time. Of the sample, 0.9% to 1.1% is held by the ten largest clones.

Study-level results and caveats: Because counts were too low, 15 to 20 rarely observed V segments, including chromosome 9 orphons, were left out of the earlier analysis of approximately 580 of the donors. Most TCR sequences were observed very rarely across donors, whereas some public TCRs were present in many individuals. V-gene and J-gene trimming of TCR beta chains was associated with a missense DCLRE1C variant in a later genetic analysis, and the association was replicated in an independent cohort. A cluster of highly shared sequence variants was judged likely to be a technical artifact of the sequencing pipeline. When HLA alleles, especially DR and DQ, strongly co-occurred, attributing TCR associations to individual alleles was difficult. In a later analysis, TCR association rates were found to vary across HLA loci, with the most associated TCRs seen for DRB1 alleles and the fewest for HLA-C alleles. In a later analysis, most CMV-associated TCR beta chains were found to appear HLA-restricted, with HLA associations seemingly driven largely by CMV exposure. In a later analysis, HLA-associated TCR beta chains showed more clonal expansion and lower generation probabilities than non-associated chains that were equally common. Cytomegalovirus status was reported to be diagnosed by the classifier with high specificity and sensitivity in both the original and validation cohorts. In an earlier analysis of more than 450 of the donors, most TCR beta V segments were observed in productive rearrangements about 90% or about 30% of the time, broadly matching IMGT annotations. A later analysis reported that several top co-occurrence clusters appeared linked to parvovirus B19, influenza, CMV and Epstein-Barr virus. Presence/absence analyses assumed roughly uniform sequencing depth across donors, an assumption that may not hold. Linkage disequilibrium might explain the correlated functional status among segregating V segments, but an unknown experimental factor could not be excluded. Because some donors lacked HLA typing at each locus, the association tests relied only on the typed subset. In the study, some 160 TCR beta chains were listed as associated with cytomegalovirus. Compared with the roughly 670-donor mean, donors in an Asian-associated ancestry cluster had fewer N-insertions in productive TCRs, according to a later genetic analysis. It was suggested by the authors that the approach could potentially be generalized to other disease states and immunological phenotypes. In a later analysis, about 16,000 TCR beta sequences were associated with specific HLA alleles at a false discovery rate of 0.05. A few of the identified cytomegalovirus-associated TCR beta chains were confirmed in vitro to be specific for cytomegalovirus antigens. A further reported finding was that TCR beta sequences accurately predicted the HLA-A and HLA-B alleles for most subjects in the first cohort. For the cohort, immune exposure information was limited to CMV serostatus. In this cohort, only TCR beta chains were sequenced, and detectable features were limited by the absence of alpha or paired-chain data.

The sequence was obtained from a woman between 40 and 55 years old in good health and CMV-seronegative. The sample taken for sequencing was PBMCs.

The DNA sequence follows: TGCAGCGTGGGGGGGACTAGCGGCCGTTCGACTCTAGAGACCCAGTACTTC. This translates into CSVGGTSGRSTLETQYF. This chain joins TRBV29-1 to TRBJ2-5; TRBD2 agrees with 11 junctional bases. The germline V and J ends show losses of 6 bases and 4 bases respectively, and no gene match explains 16 bases of the junction. The germline V gene supplies CDR1 SQVTM and CDR2 ANQGSEA. Measured from the cysteine to the phenylalanine, the CDR3 is 17 residues long. Only the CDR3 portion is preserved as DNA: 51 bases, with reading frame beginning at the first base.